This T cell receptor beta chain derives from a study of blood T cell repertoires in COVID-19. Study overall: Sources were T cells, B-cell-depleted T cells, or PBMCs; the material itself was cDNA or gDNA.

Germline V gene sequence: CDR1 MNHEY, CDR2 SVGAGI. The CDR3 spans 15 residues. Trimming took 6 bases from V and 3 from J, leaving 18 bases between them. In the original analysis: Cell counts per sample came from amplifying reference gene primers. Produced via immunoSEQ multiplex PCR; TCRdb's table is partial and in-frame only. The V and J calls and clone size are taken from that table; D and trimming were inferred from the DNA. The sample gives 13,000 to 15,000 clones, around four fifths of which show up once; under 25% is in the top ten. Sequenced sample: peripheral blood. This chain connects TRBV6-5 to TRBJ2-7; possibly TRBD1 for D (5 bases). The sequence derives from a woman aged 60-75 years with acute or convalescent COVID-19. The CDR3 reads CASSKNRPSGYEQYF. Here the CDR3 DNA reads TGTGCCAGCAGCAAAAACAGGCCGTCGGGCTACGAGCAGTACTTC.